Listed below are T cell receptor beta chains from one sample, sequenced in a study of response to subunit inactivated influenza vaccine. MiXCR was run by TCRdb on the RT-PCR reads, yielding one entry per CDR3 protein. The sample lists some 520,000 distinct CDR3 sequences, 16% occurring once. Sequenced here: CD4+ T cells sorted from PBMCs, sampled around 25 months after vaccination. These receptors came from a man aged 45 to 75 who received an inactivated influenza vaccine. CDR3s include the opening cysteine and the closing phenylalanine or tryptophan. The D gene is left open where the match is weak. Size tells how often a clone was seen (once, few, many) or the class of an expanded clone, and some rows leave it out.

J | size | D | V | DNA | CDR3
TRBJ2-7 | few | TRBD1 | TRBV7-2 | TGTGCCAGCAGCGTTTTTAGGGCGGACAGGGGGACCTACGAGCAGTACTTC | CASSVFRADRGTYEQYF
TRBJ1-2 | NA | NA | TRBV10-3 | TGTGCCACTAGTCAGGACCCCAACTATGGCTACACCTTC | CATSQDPNYGYTF
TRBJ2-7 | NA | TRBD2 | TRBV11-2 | TGTGCCAGCAGACTAGAGGGGAGGGCCCCGCAGTACTTC | CASRLEGRAPQYF
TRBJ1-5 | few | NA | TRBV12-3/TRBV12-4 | TGTGCCAGCAGTTTAAACAGAAATCAGCCCCAGCATTTT | CASSLNRNQPQHF
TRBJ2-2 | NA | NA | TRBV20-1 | TGCAGTGCTAGTATCCAGAACACCGGGGAGCTGTTTTTT | CSASIQNTGELFF
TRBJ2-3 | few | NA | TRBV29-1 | TGCAGCGTTGCCCGTGCGGCAGATACGCAGTATTTT | CSVARAADTQYF
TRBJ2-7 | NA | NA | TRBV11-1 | TGTGCCAGCAGCGCGATCGGGACTTCCTACGAGCAGTACTTC | CASSAIGTSYEQYF
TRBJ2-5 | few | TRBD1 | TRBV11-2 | TGTGCCAGCAGCTTAGCCGGACAGGGAGGCGGAGAGACCCAGTACTTC | CASSLAGQGGGETQYF
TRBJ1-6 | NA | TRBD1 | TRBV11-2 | TGTGCCAGCAGCTTAGGGGGCCTTTCGACAGGGAGGCATTCACCCCTCCACTTT | CASSLGGLSTGRHSPLHF
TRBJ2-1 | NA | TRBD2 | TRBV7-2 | TGTGCCAGCAGCTTAGCCGGGACTAGCGCGCAGTTCTTC | CASSLAGTSAQFF
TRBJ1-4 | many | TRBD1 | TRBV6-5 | TGTGCCAGCAGCACAGGGGGTGTTGAAAAACTGTTTTTT | CASSTGGVEKLFF
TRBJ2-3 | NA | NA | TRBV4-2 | TGTGCCAGCAGCCAAGATCGCCTGCGCACAGATACGCAGTATTTT | CASSQDRLRTDTQYF
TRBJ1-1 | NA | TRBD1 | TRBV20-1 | TGCAGTGCCGGGGCTTCCTACAGGGGTCTCACTGAAGCTTTCTTT | CSAGASYRGLTEAFF
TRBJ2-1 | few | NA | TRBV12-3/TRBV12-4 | TGTGCCAGCAGTTGGGCGGGCGGGTCTAATGAGCAGTTCTTC | CASSWAGGSNEQFF
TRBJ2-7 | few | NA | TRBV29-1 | TGCAGCGTGAGGCCCGGGACATCAAGCTCCTACGAGCAGTACTTC | CSVRPGTSSSYEQYF
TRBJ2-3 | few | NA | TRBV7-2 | TGTGCCAGCAGCTTAGATGGCAGGGTCACAGATACGCAGTATTTT | CASSLDGRVTDTQYF
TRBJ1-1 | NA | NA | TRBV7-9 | TGTGCCAGCAGCTTAGCCAGCAAGGGGGGAGCTGAAGCTTTCTTT | CASSLASKGGAEAFF
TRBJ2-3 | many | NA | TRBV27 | TGTGCCAGCAGTTTCGCTGGATACACAGATACGCAGTATTTT | CASSFAGYTDTQYF
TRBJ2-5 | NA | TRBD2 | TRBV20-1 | TGCAGTGGGTGGGGCAGGGAGGGGACCCAGTACTTC | CSGWGREGTQYF
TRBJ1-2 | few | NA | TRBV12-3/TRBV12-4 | TGTGCCAGCAGTTTAGAAGGGATGTCCTATGGCTACACCTTC | CASSLEGMSYGYTF
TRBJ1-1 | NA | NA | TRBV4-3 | TGCGCCAGCAGCCCCATGGCCAGGGACACTGAAGCTTTCTTT | CASSPMARDTEAFF
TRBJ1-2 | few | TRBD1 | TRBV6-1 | TGTGCCAGCAGTGAAGGACAGGGGGCTTACTCTGGCTACACCTTC | CASSEGQGAYSGYTF
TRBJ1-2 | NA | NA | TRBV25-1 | TGTGCCAGCAGTGAACTCATCCAGGAGGGCTACACCTTC | CASSELIQEGYTF
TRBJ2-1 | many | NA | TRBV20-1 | TGCAGTGCCGCGCCACACTACAATGAGCAGTTCTTC | CSAAPHYNEQFF
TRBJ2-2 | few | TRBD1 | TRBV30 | TGTGCCTGGAGCAAACAGGGGCGAGGAACCGGGGAGCTGTTTTTT | CAWSKQGRGTGELFF
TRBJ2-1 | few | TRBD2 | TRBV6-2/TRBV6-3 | TGTGCCAGCAGTTACCAGGGACTAGCGGGCCACAATGAGCAGTTCTTC | CASSYQGLAGHNEQFF
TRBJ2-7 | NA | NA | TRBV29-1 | TGCAGCGTTGAAGTAGGGGGTCGGAACCACTACGAGCAGTACTTC | CSVEVGGRNHYEQYF
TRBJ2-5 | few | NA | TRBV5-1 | TGCGCCAGCAGCCCCGGGACTTCGAGGCGGGAGACCCAGTACTTC | CASSPGTSRRETQYF
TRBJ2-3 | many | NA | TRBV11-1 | TGTGCCAGCAGCCAATGGACGGGAGGCACAGATACGCAGTATTTT | CASSQWTGGTDTQYF
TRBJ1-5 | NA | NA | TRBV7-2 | TGTGCCAGCAGCCCGCGCCCCGGGACACGTCACAATCAGCCCCAGCATTTT | CASSPRPGTRHNQPQHF